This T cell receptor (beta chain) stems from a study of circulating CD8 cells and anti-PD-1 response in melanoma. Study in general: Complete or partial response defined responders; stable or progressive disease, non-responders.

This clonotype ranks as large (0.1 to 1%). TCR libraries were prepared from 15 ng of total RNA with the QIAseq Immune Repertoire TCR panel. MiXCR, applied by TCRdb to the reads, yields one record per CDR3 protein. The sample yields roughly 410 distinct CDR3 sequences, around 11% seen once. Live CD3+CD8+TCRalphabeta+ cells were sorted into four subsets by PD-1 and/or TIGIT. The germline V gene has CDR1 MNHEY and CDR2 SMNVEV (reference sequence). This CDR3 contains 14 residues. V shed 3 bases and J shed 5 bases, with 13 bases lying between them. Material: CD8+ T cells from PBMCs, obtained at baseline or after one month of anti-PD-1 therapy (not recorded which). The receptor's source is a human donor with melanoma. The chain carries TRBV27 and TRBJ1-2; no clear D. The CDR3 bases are TGTGCCAGCAGTTTTACTTCAATCGGGTATGGCTACACCTTC. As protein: CASSFTSIGYGYTF.